Listed below are T cell receptor beta chains from one sample, sequenced in a study of regulatory T cells in long-lasting Graves disease. One entry per CDR3 protein, called by TCRdb with MiXCR from the multiplex PCR reads. The data hold almost 450,000 distinct CDR3 sequences, with 16% observed a single time. A further study also used this sample, focusing on T cells in Graves' hyperthyroidism and ophthalmopathy.

The sequencing here drew on peripheral blood mononuclear cells (PBMCs), taken at new diagnosis, from a patient treated with antithyroid drugs. These receptors were obtained from a woman aged 30 to 39 with Graves disease. The CDR3 runs from the conserved cysteine through the conserved F or W. Part of the rows lack a size; the others show once, few, many or a class for expanded clones.

>many|TRBV20-1|TRBJ2-7
CSARPTGGPFREQYF
>many|TRBV9|TRBJ2-3
CASSVTGGADTDTQYF
>many|TRBV10-1|TRBJ2-1
CASSASGRASNEQFF
>few|TRBV19|TRBJ2-1
CASSSRTLYNEQFF
>few|TRBV2|TRBJ2-7
CASRPDVLATYEQYF
>few|TRBV19|TRBJ2-1
CASSMGRAASSYNEQFF
>many|TRBV7-8|TRBJ2-7
CASSLDGMGVSSYEQYF
>.|TRBV10-3|TRBJ2-5
CAISELLAGSIPETQYF
>many|TRBV4-2|TRBJ2-3
CASSQDLRTTDTQYF
>many|TRBV28|TRBJ1-1
CASRTPQGTEAFF
>many|TRBV7-9|TRBJ2-5
CASEPSAQETQYF
>.|TRBV19|TRBJ2-1
CASSTQVLDEQFF
>few|TRBV6-2/TRBV6-3|TRBJ1-2
CASSYSRSGGGDGYTF
>.|TRBV24-1|TRBJ2-1
CATSELPGSTNEQFF
>.|TRBV10-3|TRBJ2-1
CAITGTGTYNEQFF
>many|TRBV20-1|TRBJ1-2
CSARDRGSGGYTF
>many|TRBV7-9|TRBJ2-1
CASSFNSGRAYNEQFF
>many|TRBV18|TRBJ1-4
CASSPPSGELFF
>many|TRBV7-2|TRBJ1-2
CASSARQGNYGYTF
>.|TRBV29-1|TRBJ2-2
CSVVSGAGELFF
>.|TRBV7-2|TRBJ1-2
CASSQEMGQSRYGYTF
>many|TRBV30|TRBJ2-2
CAWSVQGTGELFF
>few|TRBV19|TRBJ1-2
CASSMRGMGLLDYGYTF
>many|TRBV28|TRBJ2-3
CASSSNTDTQYF
>.|TRBV6-4|TRBJ1-2
CATRAGGPYGYTF
>many|TRBV20-1|TRBJ1-1
CSAREAGQVTEAFF
>many|TRBV28|TRBJ2-1
CATRGLLSNEQFF
>.|TRBV7-3|TRBJ2-5
CASSRTAPGETQYF
>few|TRBV9|TRBJ1-4
CASSVEQQGFGEKLFF
>few|TRBV7-9|TRBJ1-1
CASSPQGRAEAFF
>many|TRBV20-1|TRBJ2-5
CSDKGSVQETQYF
>many|TRBV2|TRBJ1-5
CASRAGTRINQPQHF
>.|TRBV6-2/TRBV6-3|TRBJ2-2
CATPNTGELFF
>.|TRBV12-3/TRBV12-4|TRBJ2-7
CASNDPGTQYEQYF
>many|TRBV7-2|TRBJ2-7
CASSLVRGSSYEQYF
>few|TRBV7-2|TRBJ1-1
CASSLEFGQFNTEAFF
>few|TRBV19|TRBJ1-5
CASSTGSGTGQPQHF
>many|TRBV7-6|TRBJ2-1
CASSLAGGSWSDEQFF
>few|TRBV5-4|TRBJ1-1
CASWVGEGGTEAFF
>.|TRBV20-1|TRBJ2-2
CSARELTIPGELFF
>many|TRBV12-3/TRBV12-4|TRBJ2-2
CATTAGTPNTGELFF
>many|TRBV18|TRBJ2-5
CASQGYETQYF
>many|TRBV10-3|TRBJ1-6
CAIRPTYWTPLHF
>few|TRBV5-1|TRBJ2-3
CASSLLERSSTDTQYF